Sequencing of this T cell receptor (beta chain) was carried out in a study of technical replicates of blood from several donors. The assay was immunoSEQ multiplex PCR, and TCRdb's table has in-frame clones only and misses some. The sample lists tens of thousands of clones, 98% occurring once. This clone appeared a single time. V was pared by 2 bases and J by 5 bases, with 5 bases of the junction left unmatched. The V gene's germline CDR1 is MNHEY and CDR2 SMNVEV (reference sequence). CDR3 length: 15 residues. Sequenced sample: T cells isolated from PBMCs. The sequence was obtained from a human donor in good health. The chain is built from TRBV27 and TRBJ2-7; 11 nucleotides align to TRBD2. The CDR3 here is CASSLRLAGGNEQYF. CDR3 bases: TGTGCCAGCAGTTTAAGGCTAGCGGGAGGAAACGAGCAGTACTTC.